These T cell receptor beta chains were read from a single sample in a study of cytomegalovirus exposure and HLA in healthy donors. The repertoire was sequenced with immunoSEQ multiplex PCR; TCRdb's copy has only in-frame clones and lacks some. This sample has 200,000 or so clones, with just over 90% found just once. The sequencing input was PBMCs. These receptors were taken from a woman aged 18-30 years in good health and CMV-seronegative. CDR3s include the opening cysteine and the closing phenylalanine or tryptophan. D genes are given only for firm matches. Only some rows state a clone size, as once, few, many or a class for expanded clones.

d_call clone_size j_call v_call cdr3_aa cdr3_nt
. . TRBJ1-2 TRBV4-1 CASSPRLTTPYGYTF TGCGCCAGCAGTCCAAGACTGACCACACCCTATGGCTACACCTTC
TRBD2 . TRBJ2-5 TRBV7-2 CASSQLAGRETQYF TGTGCCAGCAGCCAACTAGCGGGAAGGGAGACCCAGTACTTC
. . TRBJ2-7 TRBV18 CASSPEGLQEQYF TGTGCCAGCTCACCGGAGGGGTTACAGGAGCAGTACTTC
. . TRBJ2-3 TRBV6-5 CASSFLDSSTDTQYF TGTGCCAGCAGTTTTCTGGACAGTAGCACAGATACGCAGTATTTT
. . TRBJ2-3 TRBV6-5 CASSYPSPTSTDTQYF TGTGCCAGCAGTTACCCTTCTCCCACTAGCACAGATACGCAGTATTTT
. . TRBJ1-1 TRBV11-3 CASSSGPTGKATEAFF TGTGCCAGCAGCTCAGGTCCTACGGGGAAGGCCACTGAAGCTTTCTTT
. once TRBJ1-1 TRBV28 CASSPGYGTPKNTEAFF TGTGCCAGCAGTCCTGGGTACGGGACTCCGAAGAACACTGAAGCTTTCTTT
. . TRBJ2-3 TRBV9 CASSGASTDTQYF TGTGCCAGCAGCGGGGCTAGCACAGATACGCAGTATTTT
. . TRBJ1-1 TRBV4-1 CASSLRGWGTEAFF TGCGCCAGCAGCCTCAGGGGTTGGGGCACTGAAGCTTTCTTT
. . TRBJ1-2 TRBV6-1 CASSEVARTANYGYTF TGTGCCAGCAGTGAAGTTGCCAGGACAGCTAACTATGGCTACACCTTC
TRBD2 . TRBJ2-6 TRBV27 CASSLGGGSGANVLTF TGTGCCAGCAGTTTAGGGGGGGGCTCTGGGGCCAACGTCCTGACTTTC
. . TRBJ2-7 TRBV21-1 CASSKASRVVGTYEQYF TGTGCCAGCAGCAAAGCTAGCAGGGTGGTGGGGACCTACGAGCAGTACTTC
TRBD1 . TRBJ1-3 TRBV5-1 CASSDGTGKNTIYF TGCGCCAGCAGCGATGGGACAGGAAAAAACACCATATATTTT
TRBD2 . TRBJ2-7 TRBV18 CASSLRLAGEGSYEQYF TGTGCCAGCTCACTACGACTAGCGGGAGAGGGCTCCTACGAGCAGTACTTC
. . TRBJ2-7 TRBV5-1 CASSFRVSRYEQYF TGCGCCAGCAGCTTTCGGGTCTCGCGCTACGAGCAGTACTTC
TRBD2 . TRBJ2-7 TRBV30 CAWSALSSGRMGEQYF TGTGCCTGGAGTGCCTTATCTAGCGGGAGAATGGGCGAGCAGTACTTC
. . TRBJ1-5 TRBV27 CASTPGRGNQPQHF TGTGCCAGCACCCCTGGGCGGGGCAATCAGCCCCAGCATTTT
TRBD2 . TRBJ2-1 TRBV9 CASSAGTSGRARGEQFF TGTGCCAGCAGCGCGGGGACTAGCGGGAGGGCCCGGGGTGAGCAGTTCTTC
. . TRBJ2-1 TRBV30 CAWSQTGHNEQFF TGTGCCTGGAGTCAGACAGGACACAATGAGCAGTTCTTC
TRBD1 . TRBJ1-2 TRBV27 CASSLGTGTDVGGYTF TGTGCCAGCAGTTTAGGGACAGGGACCGATGTTGGTGGCTACACCTTC
. . TRBJ2-7 TRBV5-4 CASSPKTGIMFHEQYF TGTGCCAGCAGCCCTAAAACAGGGATTATGTTCCACGAGCAGTACTTC
. . TRBJ1-1 TRBV28 CASSSLTRGGPAFF TGTGCCAGCAGTTCCCTCACGCGCGGGGGCCCAGCTTTCTTT
TRBD2 . TRBJ2-1 TRBV11-3 CASSPGTSIPNEQFF TGTGCCAGCAGCCCCGGGACTAGTATCCCCAATGAGCAGTTCTTC
. . TRBJ1-2 TRBV7-2 CASSRGFFYGYTF TGTGCCAGCAGCCGAGGATTCTTCTATGGCTACACCTTC
. many TRBJ2-7 TRBV4-1 CASSQEEGRVEQYF TGCGCCAGCAGCCAAGAGGAGGGGCGGGTAGAGCAGTACTTC
. . TRBJ2-3 TRBV5-1 CASSLGRQVLPDTQYF TGCGCCAGCAGCTTGGGGAGGCAGGTTCTGCCAGATACGCAGTATTTT
. . TRBJ2-7 TRBV27 CASRVSNQVSKAYEQYF TGTGCCAGCAGGGTTTCCAATCAGGTTTCAAAAGCCTACGAGCAGTACTTC
TRBD1 . TRBJ1-2 TRBV5-4 CASSLQGANYGYTF TGTGCCAGCAGCTTACAGGGGGCTAACTATGGCTACACCTTC
TRBD1 . TRBJ2-7 TRBV28 CASSLPGQGALYEQYF TGTGCCAGCAGTCTACCGGGACAGGGGGCGTTATACGAGCAGTACTTC
. . TRBJ2-7 TRBV5-1 CASSLQSFYEQYF TGCGCCAGCAGTTTACAGAGTTTCTACGAGCAGTACTTC
. once TRBJ2-7 TRBV29-1 CSVESNGRQYF TGCAGCGTTGAATCGAACGGGAGGCAGTACTTC